The sequence of this T cell receptor (beta chain) was determined in a study of blood T cell repertoires in COVID-19 (TCRdb year 2020). With regard to the full study: Samples from collaborators originated in the United States, Italy and Spain and spanned both the acute and convalescent phases of COVID-19. Sample metadata almost always included a de-identified subject ID, COVID-19 status, age in years and sex. Where available, HLA class I and class II types were taken from metadata supplied by the sample provider and were not determined by assay-based typing. Deeply sampled blood TCRbeta repertoires from subjects exposed to, actively infected with, or recovered from COVID-19 were included in the dataset. A freely available public database, intended as a resource for researchers studying the immune response to SARS-CoV-2, is where the repertoires were released. The samples were drawn from two sources: the first 160 participants of the ongoing ImmuneRACE study, and about 1,300 subjects contributed by 6 global collaborators. The material from the prospective study consisted of cDNA or gDNA derived from T cells, B-cell-depleted T cells, or PBMCs.

General study outcomes and caveats: How much clinical and demographic metadata was included differed by source and by participant, and the metadata was provided uncurated.

From the germline V gene, CDR1 is MDHEN and CDR2 is SYDVKM. Taken from cysteine to phenylalanine, the CDR3 has 19 residues. The DNA shown is the 57-base CDR3, in frame from base 1. The V end loses 7 bases and the J end loses 1 base, and a stretch of 28 bases separates them. As regards this clone: Its antigen is unknown. No much larger clonotype is one base removed from it; base qualities were not supplied.

Each collaborating institution followed its own protocols to collect whole blood in K2EDTA tubes. For TCRbeta analysis, collaborators shipped samples as frozen whole blood, isolated PBMCs, or DNA extracted from either of those sample types. TCRbeta CDR3 regions were amplified from genomic DNA using the immunoSEQ Assay, a bias-controlled multiplex PCR. For the original study's pipeline: The number of nucleated cells in each sample was estimated from the amplification of reference gene primers within the assay. To quantify the absolute abundance of each unique TCRbeta CDR3 rearrangement, sequence reads were collapsed and filtered. Productive Simpson clonality was computed per sample as the square root of Simpson's diversity index over productive rearrangements. As stored in TCRdb, this immuneACCESS dataset retains in-frame rearrangements with V and J assigned. A fraction of the clones does not appear; measured against another copy, unresolved V genes explain less than half of the discrepancy, and the remainder lacks a known reason. That table is the source of V, J and clone size, and D and trimming were worked out from the DNA. The sample records roughly 100,000 clones, around 87% of which are singletons. The top ten constitute roughly 30% of the sample.

This clonotype was obtained from a woman aged 80 or over with acute or convalescent COVID-19. The chain links TRBV28 with TRBJ2-5; the best D guess is TRBD2, with 7 bases matching. Sequenced material: peripheral blood. The sequence in DNA is TGTGCCAGCAATAAACCTAAAGGGGGGGCGCCCCGAACCCAAGAGACCCAGTACTTC. This translates into CASNKPKGGAPRTQETQYF.